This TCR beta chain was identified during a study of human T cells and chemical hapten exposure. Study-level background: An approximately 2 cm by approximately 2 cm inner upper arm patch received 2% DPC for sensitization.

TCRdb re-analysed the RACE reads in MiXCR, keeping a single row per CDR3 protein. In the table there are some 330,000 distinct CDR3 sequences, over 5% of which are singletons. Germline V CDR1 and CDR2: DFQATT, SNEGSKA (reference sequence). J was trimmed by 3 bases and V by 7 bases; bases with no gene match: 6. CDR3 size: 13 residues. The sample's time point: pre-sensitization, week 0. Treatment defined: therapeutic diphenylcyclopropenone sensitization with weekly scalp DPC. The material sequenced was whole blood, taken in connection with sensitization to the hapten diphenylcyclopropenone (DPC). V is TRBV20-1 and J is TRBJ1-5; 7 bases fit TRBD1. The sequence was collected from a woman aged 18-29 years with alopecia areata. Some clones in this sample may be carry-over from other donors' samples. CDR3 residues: CSGRGPNNQPQHF. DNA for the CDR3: TGCAGTGGAAGGGGGCCCAACAATCAGCCCCAGCATTTT.